These 26 T cell receptor beta chains were sequenced from one sample in a study of cytomegalovirus exposure and HLA in healthy donors. Primers included in the PCR were 60 Vbeta and 13 Jbeta primers. Profiling relied on immunoSEQ multiplex PCR, and the TCRdb table lists in-frame clones only, not all of them. The repertoire holds roughly 130,000 clones, with roughly 82% as singletons. The material sequenced was PBMCs. These receptors all come from a boy aged 5-17 years in good health and CMV-seronegative.

The rearrangement links TRBV6-6 to TRBJ1-5, with D unresolved. Germline CDR1 reads MNHNY; CDR2 reads SVGAGI (reference sequence). V lost 4 bases, J lost 5 bases, and 15 bases lay in between. CDR3 length: 15 amino acids. The CDR3 sequence is CASSLGEGGDQPQHF. The CDR3 bases are TGTGCCAGCAGTTTGGGTGAGGGCGGGGATCAGCCCCAGCATTTT.

The chain couples TRBV13 to TRBJ2-7, with D maybe TRBD1 (6 bases). Trimming shortened V by 3 bases and J by 2 bases, and 8 bases separated the two germline ends. Germline CDR1 is PRHDT and CDR2 is FYEKMQ (reference sequence). The CDR3 totals 13 residues. The DNA of the CDR3 is TGTGCCAGCAGCTTGCGACAGGCCTACGAGCAGTACTTC. Residues: CASSLRQAYEQYF.

CDR3 in amino acids: CASSLGWTSGRAGELFF. CDR3 nucleotide sequence: TGTGCCAGCAGCTTAGGTTGGACTAGCGGGAGGGCAGGGGAGCTGTTTTTT. The J gene is TRBJ2-2, the V gene TRBV11-3, with 15 bases aligning to TRBD2. The CDR3 contains 17 residues. Trimming removed 1 base from V and 8 bases from J; junction bases left unmatched: 5. Germline V CDR1 and CDR2: SGHNT, YENEEA.

The chain uses TRBV18 and TRBJ2-2; D remains unclear. The CDR3 covers 12 residues. Trimming shortened V by 3 bases and J by 6 bases, and 5 bases separated the two germline ends. The germline V gene has CDR1 KGHSH and CDR2 LQKENI. The CDR3 region is CASSPESGELFF. DNA for the CDR3: TGTGCCAGCTCACCCGAGTCCGGGGAGCTGTTTTTT.

This sequence joins TRBV4-3 and TRBJ1-1; TRBD1 is a possible D gene (6 bases). In germline, CDR1 is LGHNA, CDR2 YSLEER. The V end was cut by 0 bases, the J end by 10 bases, with 24 bases between. This CDR3 is 17 amino acids long. The CDR3 sequence is CASSQDLGDKAREVAFF. CDR3 sequence (DNA): TGCGCCAGCAGCCAAGATCTTGGGGACAAGGCGAGGGAAGTAGCTTTCTTT.

This chain uses TRBV4-1 with TRBJ2-3, with 9 bases that match TRBD2. V gave up 4 bases and J gave up 2 bases; unmatched junction bases: 10. This CDR3 has 17 residues. Germline V gene sequence: CDR1 MGHRA, CDR2 YSYEKL. As DNA, the CDR3 is TGCGCCAGCAGCCTGTTTGGGGTAGCGGGGGTCACAGATACGCAGTATTTT. Translation: CASSLFGVAGVTDTQYF.

The V call is TRBV7-9, the J call TRBJ1-3; no definite D call. The CDR3 has 14 amino acids. Deletions cut 5 bases from V and 0 bases from J, with 8 bases between. Germline V lookup: CDR1 SEHNR, CDR2 FQNEAQ (reference sequence). This chain's CDR3 is CASSVKSSGNTIYF. CDR3 in DNA: TGTGCCAGCAGCGTTAAATCCTCTGGAAACACCATATATTTT. Combining the CDR3 with reference TRBV7-9 and TRBJ1-3 gives the whole variable domain DTGVSQNPRHKITKRGQNVTFRCDPISEHNRLYWYRQTLGQGPEFLTYFQNEAQLEKSRLLSDRFSAERPKGSFSTLEIQRTEQGDSAMYLCASSVKSSGNTIYFGEGSWLTVV.

This rearrangement joins TRBV4-3 to TRBJ2-2, with 13 positions matching TRBD2. Germline loops: CDR1 LGHNA, CDR2 YSLEER. CDR3 size: 16 residues. V was pared by 4 bases and J by 3 bases, with 2 bases of the junction left unmatched. The CDR3 region has the DNA TGCGCCAGCAGCCCGGGACTAGCGGGACACACCGGGGAGCTGTTTTTT. Translated, it gives CASSPGLAGHTGELFF.

The genes are TRBV29-1 and TRBJ2-3, with 10 bases lining up with TRBD2. Trimming at V came to 6 bases and at J to 6 bases, leaving 9 bases not matched to a gene. This CDR3 spans 14 amino acids. Germline CDR1 is SQVTM and CDR2 is ANQGSEA. This CDR3 is CSVSLAGGADTQYF. The DNA of the CDR3 is TGCAGCGTGTCCTTAGCGGGAGGCGCGGATACGCAGTATTTT.

The V gene is TRBV5-1, the J gene TRBJ2-7; 9 bases line up with TRBD2. The CDR3 is made up of 15 amino acids. With V trimmed by 2 bases and J by 5 bases, 8 bases remained unmatched. Germline values: CDR1 SGHRS, CDR2 YFSETQ. The CDR3 bases are TGCGCCAGCAGCTTTAGCGGGAGAGGTGTAGACGAGCAGTACTTC. It specifies CASSFSGRGVDEQYF.

The chain uses TRBV10-1 and TRBJ2-7; maybe TRBD2 (6 bases). Deletions cut 9 bases from V and 2 bases from J, with 20 bases between. Germline V CDR1 and CDR2: WNHNN, SYGVQD (reference sequence). The CDR3 length is 15 residues. The CDR3 DNA reads as TGCGCCAGGGGGGATCCGGGACTCGCGCCCTACGAGCAGTACTTC. It is translated as CARGDPGLAPYEQYF.

J is TRBJ2-7 and V is TRBV5-8; D is perhaps TRBD1 (6 bases). V was clipped by 4 bases and J by 0 bases, with 14 bases between them. CDR1 and CDR2 from the germline V gene are SGHTS and YDEGEE. The CDR3 is 15 residues long. This CDR3 reads CASSVDSQGSYEQYF. In DNA form, the CDR3 reads TGTGCCAGCAGCGTGGACAGCCAGGGCTCCTACGAGCAGTACTTC.

V and J are TRBV6-1 and TRBJ1-4; tentatively, D is TRBD1 (6 bases). The length of the CDR3 is 15 residues. The V end lost 5 bases, the J end lost 8 bases, and 18 bases lay between the germline ends. Germline V lookup: CDR1 MNHNS, CDR2 SASEGT. As DNA, the CDR3 is TGTGCCAGCAGTACCCGGACCGGGGGGGCCGAAAAACTGTTTTTT. This gives the protein CASSTRTGGAEKLFF.

The chain carries TRBV30 and TRBJ2-1; no definite D call. Germline loops: CDR1 GTSNPN, CDR2 SVGIG (reference sequence). The CDR3 length is 12 residues. Deletions cut 0 bases from V and 7 bases from J, with 7 bases between. This CDR3 is CAWSVLANEQFF. CDR3 DNA: TGTGCCTGGAGTGTTTTGGCTAATGAGCAGTTCTTC.

The chain employs TRBV5-5 and TRBJ1-5, with 9 bases matching TRBD1. V lost 3 bases, J lost 4 bases, and 2 bases stayed unmatched. Germline V gives CDR1 SGHKS, CDR2 YYEKEE (reference sequence). CDR3 size: 14 residues. CDR3 residues: CASSSGTGNQPQHF. DNA for the CDR3: TGTGCCAGCAGCTCCGGGACAGGGAATCAGCCCCAGCATTTT. Full variable domain (outside the CDR3, taken from reference TRBV5-5 and TRBJ1-5): DAGVTQSPTHLIKTRGQQVTLRCSPISGHKSVSWYQQVLGQGPQFIFQYYEKEERGRGNFPDRFSARQFPNYSSELNVNALLLGDSALYLCASSSGTGNQPQHFGDGTRLSIL.

The chain carries TRBV2 and TRBJ1-2; D not resolved. V lost 4 bases and J 8 bases, leaving 8 bases between the germline ends. Germline-derived CDR1 and CDR2 are SNHLY and FYNNEI. This CDR3 has 11 amino acids. The CDR3 nucleotides read TGTGCCAGCAGTGCCGCGGGGGGCTACACCTTC. This gives the protein CASSAAGGYTF.

The rearrangement links TRBV6-6 to TRBJ1-5; D is uncertain. The V and J ends lost 2 bases and 1 base respectively, with 9 bases between them. This CDR3 spans 15 amino acids. Germline V gene lookup returns CDR1 MNHNY and CDR2 SVGAGI (reference sequence). The CDR3 protein is CASSYLPASNQPQHF. Written as DNA, the CDR3 is TGTGCCAGCAGTTACCTACCCGCCAGCAATCAGCCCCAGCATTTT.

The table lists this clone with a count of one. This specimen includes other DNA sequences encoding the same CDR3. The chain combines TRBV5-1 with TRBJ1-1; D is perhaps TRBD1 (6 bases). CDR3 length equals 13 residues. The germline V and J ends were trimmed by 0 bases and 8 bases, with 11 bases remaining between them. Germline V gene data show CDR1 as SGHRS and CDR2 as YFSETQ. The CDR3 reads CASSLEQGVEAFF. DNA of the CDR3: TGCGCCAGCAGCTTGGAACAGGGAGTCGAAGCTTTCTTT. Full variable domain (remainder filled in from reference TRBV5-1 and TRBJ1-1): KAGVTQTPRYLIKTRGQQVTLSCSPISGHRSVSWYQQTPGQGLQFLFEYFSETQRNKGNFPGRFSGRQFSNSRSEMNVSTLELGDSALYLCASSLEQGVEAFFGQGTRLTVV.

This clone has only a few counts. J is TRBJ1-3 and V is TRBV6-1; TRBD1 matches at 8 bases. Germline loops: CDR1 MNHNS, CDR2 SASEGT. The CDR3 sequence is 16 residues long. Trimming removed 3 bases from V and 3 bases from J; junction bases left unmatched: 7. The CDR3 region is CASSDTDRAYGNTIYF. In nucleotides, the CDR3 is TGTGCCAGCAGTGATACGGACAGGGCGTATGGAAACACCATATATTTT.

The chain joins TRBV7-9 to TRBJ2-7, with 8 positions matching TRBD1. CDR1 and CDR2 from the germline V gene are SEHNR and FQNEAQ (reference sequence). V shed 6 bases and J 4 bases; nucleotides not matched to a gene: 8. The CDR3 is made up of 14 amino acids. The CDR3 is CASSSGGTRYEQYF. Written as DNA, the CDR3 is TGTGCCAGCAGTTCAGGGGGCACCAGGTACGAGCAGTACTTC.

J is TRBJ2-7 and V is TRBV9; TRBD2 might be the D (6 bases). CDR1 is SGDLS, CDR2 YYNGEE, per germline. The CDR3 runs 14 residues. V lost 4 bases to trimming and J lost 4 bases, with 15 bases between them. Here the CDR3 DNA reads TGTGCCAGCAGCCAACGGGACTGGGAATACGAGCAGTACTTC. Translated: CASSQRDWEYEQYF.

The gene calls are TRBV5-6 and TRBJ2-1; TRBD1 aligns across 9 bases. Germline V gene data show CDR1 as SGHDT and CDR2 as YYEEEE. CDR3 length equals 16 residues. Trimming cost V 1 base and J 3 bases; bases outside gene matches: 5. CDR3 sequence reads: CASSLPGQGRYNEQFF. The CDR3 coding sequence is TGTGCCAGCAGCTTGCCGGGACAGGGACGCTACAATGAGCAGTTCTTC. The full variable domain, in which reference TRBV5-6 and TRBJ2-1 provide the parts outside the CDR3, is DAGVTQSPTHLIKTRGQQVTLRCSPKSGHDTVSWYQQALGQGPQFIFQYYEEEERQRGNFPDRFSGHQFPNYSSELNVNALLLGDSALYLCASSLPGQGRYNEQFFGPGTRLTVL.

The genes are TRBV30 and TRBJ1-4, with TRBD1 identical over 7 bases. Germline V gives CDR1 GTSNPN, CDR2 SVGIG (reference sequence). This CDR3 region has 14 residues. The V segment lost 2 bases and the J segment 4 bases; nucleotides outside the gene matches: 4. CDR3 loop: CAWSRGQGNEKLFF. Here the CDR3 DNA reads TGTGCCTGGAGTAGGGGGCAGGGTAATGAAAAACTGTTTTTT.

V gene TRBV27 combines with J gene TRBJ2-7; 11 bases fit TRBD2. After removal of 6 bases from V and 7 bases from J, the junction contained 14 bases not matched to a gene. The CDR3 consists of 16 residues. Germline loops: CDR1 MNHEY, CDR2 SMNVEV (reference sequence). The CDR3 coding sequence is TGTGCCAGCAGCCGCCCCTTAGCGGGAGGGTCGTATGAGCAGTACTTC. This translates into CASSRPLAGGSYEQYF.

The chain is built from TRBV6-5 and TRBJ2-1, with 11 bases fitting TRBD2. Germline V gene sequence: CDR1 MNHEY, CDR2 SVGAGI. V dropped 2 bases and J dropped 6; count of bases not matched to a gene: 3. The CDR3 consists of 15 residues. The CDR3 region is CASSYQTSGTNEQFF. The CDR3 region has the DNA TGTGCCAGCAGTTACCAGACTAGCGGGACCAATGAGCAGTTCTTC.

V is TRBV19 and J is TRBJ2-1; 9 bases match TRBD2. The CDR3 spans 15 residues. The J segment lost 10 bases and the V segment lost 5 bases, leaving 12 bases of the junction unmatched. Per germline, CDR1 LNHDA and CDR2 SQIVND (reference sequence). CDR3: CASSPPGGRALEQFF. The CDR3 DNA is TGTGCCAGTAGTCCGCCCGGCGGGAGGGCCTTGGAGCAGTTCTTC.